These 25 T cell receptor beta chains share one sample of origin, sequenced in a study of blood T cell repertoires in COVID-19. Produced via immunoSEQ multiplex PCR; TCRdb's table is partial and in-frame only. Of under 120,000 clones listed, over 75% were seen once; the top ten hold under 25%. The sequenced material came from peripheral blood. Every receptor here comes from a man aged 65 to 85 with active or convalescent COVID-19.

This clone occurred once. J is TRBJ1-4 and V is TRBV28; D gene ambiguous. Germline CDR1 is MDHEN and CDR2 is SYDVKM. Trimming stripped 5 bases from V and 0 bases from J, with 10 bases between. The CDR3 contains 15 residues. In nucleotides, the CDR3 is TGTGCCAGCAGTGCCGGCGGGGCAACTAATGAAAAACTGTTTTTT. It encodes CASSAGGATNEKLFF.

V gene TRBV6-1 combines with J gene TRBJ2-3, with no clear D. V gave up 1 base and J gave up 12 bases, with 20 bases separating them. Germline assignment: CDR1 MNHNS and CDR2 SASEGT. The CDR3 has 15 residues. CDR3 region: CASSEVIDTHQRQYF. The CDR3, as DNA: TGTGCCAGCAGTGAAGTAATAGACACCCATCAAAGACAGTATTTT.

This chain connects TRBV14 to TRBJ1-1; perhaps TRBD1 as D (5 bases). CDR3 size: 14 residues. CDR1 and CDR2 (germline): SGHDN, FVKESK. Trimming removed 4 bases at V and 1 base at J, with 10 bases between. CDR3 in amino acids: CASSRDFPNTEAFF. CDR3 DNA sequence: TGTGCCAGCAGCCGGGACTTTCCGAACACTGAAGCTTTCTTT. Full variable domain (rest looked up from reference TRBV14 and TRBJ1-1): EAGVTQFPSHSVIEKGQTVTLRCDPISGHDNLYWYRRVMGKEIKFLLHFVKESKQDESGMPNNRFLAERTGGTYSTLKVQPAELEDSGVYFCASSRDFPNTEAFFGQGTRLTVV.

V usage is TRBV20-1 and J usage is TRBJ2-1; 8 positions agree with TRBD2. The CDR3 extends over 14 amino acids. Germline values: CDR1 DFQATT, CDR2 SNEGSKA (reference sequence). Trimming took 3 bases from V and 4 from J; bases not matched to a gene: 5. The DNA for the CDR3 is TGCAGTGCTAGTAAGGCGGGGGGTTACAATGAGCAGTTCTTC. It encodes CSASKAGGYNEQFF.

The CDR3 bases are TGTGCCACCAGTGATCCAGGGACAGGGGGCCGGGGCTACACCTTC. Its protein is CATSDPGTGGRGYTF. V is TRBV24-1 and J is TRBJ1-2; TRBD1 aligns across 12 bases. This CDR3 region has 15 residues. The V gene end was trimmed by 3 bases and the J gene end by 8 bases; junction bases not matched to a gene: 6. Looked up from germline, CDR1 is KGHDR and CDR2 is SFDVKD.

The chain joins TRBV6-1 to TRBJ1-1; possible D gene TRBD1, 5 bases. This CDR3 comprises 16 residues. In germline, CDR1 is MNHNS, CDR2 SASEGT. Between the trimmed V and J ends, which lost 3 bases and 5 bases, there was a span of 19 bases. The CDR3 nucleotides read TGTGCCAGCAGTGACCCCCGCGGGGCGTTGATAACTGAAGCTTTCTTT. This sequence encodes CASSDPRGALITEAFF.

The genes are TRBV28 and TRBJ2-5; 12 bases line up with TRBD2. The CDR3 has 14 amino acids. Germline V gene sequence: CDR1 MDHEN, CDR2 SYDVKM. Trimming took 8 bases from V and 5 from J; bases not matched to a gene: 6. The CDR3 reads CASQTSGRGETQYF. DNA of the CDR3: TGTGCCAGCCAGACTAGCGGGAGAGGTGAGACCCAGTACTTC.

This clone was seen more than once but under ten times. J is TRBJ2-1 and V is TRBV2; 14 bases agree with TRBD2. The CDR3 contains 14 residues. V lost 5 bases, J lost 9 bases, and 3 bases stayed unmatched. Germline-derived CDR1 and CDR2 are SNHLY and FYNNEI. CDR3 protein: CASSTGLAGGEQFF. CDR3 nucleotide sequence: TGTGCCAGCAGTACAGGACTAGCGGGGGGTGAGCAGTTCTTC.

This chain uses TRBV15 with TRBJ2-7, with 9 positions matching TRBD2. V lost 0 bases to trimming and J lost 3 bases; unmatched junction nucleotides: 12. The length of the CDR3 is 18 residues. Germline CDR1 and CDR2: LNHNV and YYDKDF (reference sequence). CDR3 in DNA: TGTGCCACCAGCAGAGATTCATCTTTAGCGGGGGCCTTCTACGAGCAGTACTTC. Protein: CATSRDSSLAGAFYEQYF.

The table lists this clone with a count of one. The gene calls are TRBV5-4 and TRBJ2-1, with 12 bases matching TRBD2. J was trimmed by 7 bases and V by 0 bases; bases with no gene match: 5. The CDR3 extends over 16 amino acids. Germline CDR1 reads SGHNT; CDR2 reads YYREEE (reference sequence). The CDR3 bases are TGTGCCAGCAGCTTGGACCTAGCGGGGGGGCATAATGAGCAGTTCTTC. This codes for CASSLDLAGGHNEQFF.

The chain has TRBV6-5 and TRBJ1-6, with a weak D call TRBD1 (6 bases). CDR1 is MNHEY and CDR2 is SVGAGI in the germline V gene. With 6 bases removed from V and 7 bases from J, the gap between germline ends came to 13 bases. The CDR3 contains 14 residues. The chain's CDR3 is CASSPDSGNSPLHF. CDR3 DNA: TGTGCCAGCAGCCCGGACAGCGGAAATTCACCCCTCCACTTT.

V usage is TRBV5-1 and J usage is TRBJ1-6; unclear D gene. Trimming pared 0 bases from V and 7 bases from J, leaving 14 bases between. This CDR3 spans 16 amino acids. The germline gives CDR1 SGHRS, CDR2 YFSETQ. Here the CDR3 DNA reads TGCGCCAGCAGCTTGGAGGCAGGAGGTCGGAATTCACCCCTCCACTTT. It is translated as CASSLEAGGRNSPLHF.

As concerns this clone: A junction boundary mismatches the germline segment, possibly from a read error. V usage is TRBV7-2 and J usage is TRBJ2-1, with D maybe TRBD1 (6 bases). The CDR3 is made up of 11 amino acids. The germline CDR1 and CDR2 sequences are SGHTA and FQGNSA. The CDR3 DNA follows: TGTGCCAGCAGCTTAGAGAACAGGGTACTCTTC. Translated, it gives CASSLENRVLF.

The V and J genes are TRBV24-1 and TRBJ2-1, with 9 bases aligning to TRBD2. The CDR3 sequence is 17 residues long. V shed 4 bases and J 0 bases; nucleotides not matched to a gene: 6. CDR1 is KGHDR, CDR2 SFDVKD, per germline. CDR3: CATSDPSGTSSYNEQFF. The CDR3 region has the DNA TGTGCCACCAGTGACCCTAGCGGGACCAGCTCCTACAATGAGCAGTTCTTC.

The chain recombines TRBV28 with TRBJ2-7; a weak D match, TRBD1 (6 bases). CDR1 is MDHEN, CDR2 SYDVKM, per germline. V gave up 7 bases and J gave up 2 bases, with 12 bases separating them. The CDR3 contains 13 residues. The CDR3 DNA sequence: TGTGCCAGCAAGCAGGGGCCCACCTACGAGCAGTACTTC. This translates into CASKQGPTYEQYF.

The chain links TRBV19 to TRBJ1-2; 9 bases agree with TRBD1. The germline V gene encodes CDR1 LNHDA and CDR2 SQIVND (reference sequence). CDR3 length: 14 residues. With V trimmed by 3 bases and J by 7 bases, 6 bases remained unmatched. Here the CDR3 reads CASSILDRGPGYTF. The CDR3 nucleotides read TGTGCCAGTAGTATCCTGGACAGGGGACCTGGCTACACCTTC.

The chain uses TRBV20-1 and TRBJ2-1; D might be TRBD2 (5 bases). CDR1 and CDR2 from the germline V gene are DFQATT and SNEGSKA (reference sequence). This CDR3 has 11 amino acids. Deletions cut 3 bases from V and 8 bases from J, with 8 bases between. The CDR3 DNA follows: TGCAGTGCTAGCGTGGAGGATGAGCAGTTCTTC. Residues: CSASVEDEQFF.

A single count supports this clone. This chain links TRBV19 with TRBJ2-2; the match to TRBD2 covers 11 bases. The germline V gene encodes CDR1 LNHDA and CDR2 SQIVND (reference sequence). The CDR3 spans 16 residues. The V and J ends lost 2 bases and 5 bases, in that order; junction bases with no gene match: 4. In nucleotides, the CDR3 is TGTGCCAGTAGTATATCTAGCGGGGGGATAACCGGGGAGCTGTTTTTT. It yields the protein CASSISSGGITGELFF.

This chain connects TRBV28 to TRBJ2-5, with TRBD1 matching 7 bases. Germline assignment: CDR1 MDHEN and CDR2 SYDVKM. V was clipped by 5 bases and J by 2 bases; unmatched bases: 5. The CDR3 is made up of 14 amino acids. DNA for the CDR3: TGTGCCAGCAGTCCTGGACAGGCTCAAGAGACCCAGTACTTC. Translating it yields CASSPGQAQETQYF.

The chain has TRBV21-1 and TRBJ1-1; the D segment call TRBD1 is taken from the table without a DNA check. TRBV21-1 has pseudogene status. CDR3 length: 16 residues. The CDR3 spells CASSKKTGGVNTEAFF. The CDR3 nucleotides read TGTGCCAGCAGCAAAAAGACAGGGGGCGTGAACACTGAAGCTTTCTTT.

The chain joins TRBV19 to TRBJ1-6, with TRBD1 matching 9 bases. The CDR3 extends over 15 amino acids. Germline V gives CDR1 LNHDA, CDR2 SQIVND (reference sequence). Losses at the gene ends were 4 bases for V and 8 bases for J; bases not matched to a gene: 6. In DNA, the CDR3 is TGTGCCAGTAGTACCCTGACAGGGGGTGATTCACCCCTCCACTTT. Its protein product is CASSTLTGGDSPLHF.

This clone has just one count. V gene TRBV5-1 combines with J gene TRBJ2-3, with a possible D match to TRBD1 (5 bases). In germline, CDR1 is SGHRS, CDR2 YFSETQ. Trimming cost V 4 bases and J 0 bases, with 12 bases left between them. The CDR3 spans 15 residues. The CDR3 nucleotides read TGCGCCAGCAGCCCGCGCGCAGGGAGCACAGATACGCAGTATTTT. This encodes CASSPRAGSTDTQYF.

For the CDR3, the DNA is TGTGCCAGCAGCTCGCGAAAGGGGGCGCTTGGTGAAAAACTGTTTTTT. It is translated as CASSSRKGALGEKLFF. V and J are TRBV11-2 and TRBJ1-4; TRBD1 matches 7 bases. There are 16 residues in the CDR3. V lost 4 bases and J lost 7; bases outside the gene matches: 12. CDR1 is SGHAT and CDR2 is FQNNGV in the germline V gene.

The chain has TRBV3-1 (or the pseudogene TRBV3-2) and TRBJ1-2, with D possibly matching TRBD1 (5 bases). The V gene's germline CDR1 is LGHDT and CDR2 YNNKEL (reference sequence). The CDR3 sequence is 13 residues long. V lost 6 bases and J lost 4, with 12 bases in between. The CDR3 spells CASRKQGFYGYTF. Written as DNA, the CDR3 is TGTGCCAGCAGAAAGCAGGGCTTCTATGGCTACACCTTC.

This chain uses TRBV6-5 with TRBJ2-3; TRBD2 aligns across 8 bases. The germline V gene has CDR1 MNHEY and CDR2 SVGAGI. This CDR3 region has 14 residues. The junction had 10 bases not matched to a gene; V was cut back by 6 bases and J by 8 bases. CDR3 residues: CASRPGGAAGTQYF. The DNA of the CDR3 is TGTGCCAGCAGGCCCGGGGGGGCGGCTGGTACGCAGTATTTT.